The source of this T cell receptor (beta chain) is a study of blood T cell repertoires in COVID-19. The CDR3 runs 16 residues. Looked up from germline, CDR1 is SNHLY and CDR2 is FYNNEI. The ends were cut back, 4 bases at V and 1 base at J, with 13 bases in the middle. The sample holds one count of this clone. TCRdb's table, derived via immunoSEQ multiplex PCR, lists solely in-frame clones and lacks some. The sample has 350,000 to 450,000 clones, approximately 86% seen once; the top ten hold around 7.4%. The sample was peripheral blood. This clonotype was obtained from a woman aged 55-75 years with COVID-19, enrolled during active disease. The V and J genes are TRBV2 and TRBJ2-2, with TRBD1 as a possible D gene (7 bases). The CDR3 coding sequence is TGTGCCAGCAGTGGCGGGACAGCCCAGAACACCGGGGAGCTGTTTTTT. Its protein is CASSGGTAQNTGELFF. Complete variable domain (other parts from reference TRBV2 and TRBJ2-2): EPEVTQTPSHQVTQMGQEVILRCVPISNHLYFYWYRQILGQKVEFLVSFYNNEISEKSEIFDDQFSVERPDGSNFTLKIRSTKLEDSAMYFCASSGGTAQNTGELFFGEGSRLTVL.